The source of this TCR beta chain is a study of monozygotic twins with inflammatory bowel disease. General observations from the study: Discordant twins had repertoire similarity that did not differ from that of concordant twins, possibly from limited power. Differing immunosuppressive treatments may have added variability to patient repertoires.

This CDR3 contains 15 residues. CDR1 and CDR2 (germline): ENHRY, SYGVKD. A remark on this clonotype: What it binds is unknown.

Total RNA input per TCR library was 3500 ng. Through template switching, UMIs that included a 6-nucleotide sample barcode were added. For each CDR3 protein, TCRdb gives one entry from its re-call of the 5' RACE reads, without DNA. The table lists fewer than 450,000 distinct CDR3 sequences, with approximately 2.4% in the top ten. This chain links TRBV10-3 with TRBJ2-3; TCRdb calls TRBD2, which cannot be checked without DNA. The sequence was collected from a human donor with ulcerative colitis or Crohn's disease, or a healthy co-twin of an affected twin (not recorded which). Sequenced sample: blood. CDR3 residues: CAISVRGISTDTQYF.